The next 17 T cell receptor beta chains were all read from a single sample in a study of T-cell memory formation after mild COVID-19. TCRdb used MiXCR to reprocess the 5' RACE reads, holding one entry per CDR3 protein. Among roughly 350,000 distinct CDR3 sequences listed, roughly 21% were seen once. Sequenced material: PBMCs or a T cell subset sorted from them (not recorded which). The receptor set was obtained from an adult woman who had mild COVID-19 (a few samples of this study predate the infection). Cell type and time point are not known.

This clonotype was recorded a few times. The chain joins TRBV6-5 to TRBJ1-2; D is uncertain. V lost 2 bases and J lost 2, with 6 bases in between. CDR1 and CDR2 (germline): MNHEY, SVGAGI. The CDR3 sequence is 13 residues long. In DNA form, the CDR3 reads TGTGCCAGCAGTTACGGACGGAACTATGGCTACACCTTC. The encoded protein is CASSYGRNYGYTF.

This clonotype was counted at least ten times. The chain joins TRBV24-1 to TRBJ1-1; unclear D gene. This CDR3 spans 14 amino acids. The V end was cut by 6 bases, the J end by 2 bases, with 12 bases between. CDR1 and CDR2 (germline): KGHDR, SFDVKD. The CDR3 protein is CATSNGVGNTEAFF. The CDR3 DNA is TGTGCCACCAGTAATGGGGTGGGAAACACTGAAGCTTTCTTT.

This clonotype was picked up a small number of times. The rearrangement joins TRBV7-9 to TRBJ2-7; D not resolved. V was pared by 3 bases and J by 2 bases, with 14 bases between. This CDR3 is 15 amino acids long. The germline V gene encodes CDR1 SEHNR and CDR2 FQNEAQ (reference sequence). The CDR3 here is CASSFVGRNTYEQYF. The CDR3, as DNA: TGTGCCAGCAGCTTTGTGGGTCGGAACACCTACGAGCAGTACTTC.

There are a few counts of this clonotype. The chain carries TRBV29-1 and TRBJ1-2, with a tentative D call TRBD1 (6 bases). V was cut by 5 bases and J by 5 bases, with 21 bases left in between. CDR3 size: 15 residues. Looked up from germline, CDR1 is SQVTM and CDR2 is ANQGSEA. CDR3 sequence: CSVIYRALGRYGYTF. In DNA form, the CDR3 reads TGCAGCGTTATTTACAGGGCGTTGGGCCGGTATGGCTACACCTTC.

This clonotype was seen a handful of times. V usage is TRBV7-2 and J usage is TRBJ2-5; the match to TRBD1 covers 8 bases. The germline V gene has CDR1 SGHTA and CDR2 FQGNSA. The CDR3 sequence is 17 residues long. V lost 3 bases, J lost 5 bases, and 14 bases stayed unmatched. The CDR3 coding sequence is TGTGCCAGCAGCTTCGACAAAAGGACAGGGATTGAGGAGACCCAGTACTTC. Amino acids: CASSFDKRTGIEETQYF. Supplemented by reference TRBV7-2 and TRBJ2-5, the full variable domain reads GAGVSQSPSNKVTEKGKDVELRCDPISGHTALYWYRQSLGQGLEFLIYFQGNSAPDKSGLPSDRFSAERTGGSVSTLTIQRTQQEDSAVYLCASSFDKRTGIEETQYFGPGTRLLVL.

The V call is TRBV12-3 or TRBV12-4, the J call TRBJ2-4; TRBD2 matches 10 bases. J was trimmed by 0 bases and V by 4 bases; bases with no gene match: 3. The CDR3 contains 16 residues. The CDR3 nucleotides are TGTGCCAGCAGTTCGCTAGCGGGGGTAGCCAAAAACATTCAGTACTTC. Its protein product is CASSSLAGVAKNIQYF.

V and J are TRBV4-1 and TRBJ2-1; 12 bases align to TRBD1. J lost 8 bases, V lost 6 bases, and 14 bases had no gene match. CDR1 is MGHRA and CDR2 is YSYEKL in the germline V gene. The CDR3 consists of 17 residues. This chain's CDR3 is CASSRPPGTGGGDEQFF. The CDR3 coding sequence is TGCGCCAGCAGTCGCCCCCCCGGGACAGGGGGCGGGGATGAGCAGTTCTTC.

This clonotype was counted many times. This chain uses TRBV7-9 with TRBJ2-7, with a weak D call TRBD2 (5 bases). Germline V gene data show CDR1 as SEHNR and CDR2 as FQNEAQ (reference sequence). Trimming took off 3 bases at V and 0 bases at J, with 15 bases between the two ends. The CDR3 extends over 16 amino acids. The CDR3 protein is CASSLNRGLSSYEQYF. In nucleotides, the CDR3 is TGTGCCAGCAGCTTGAACCGAGGGCTGAGCTCCTACGAGCAGTACTTC.

There are many counts of this clonotype. The CDR3 region is CSVARDSHTGELFF. The DNA for the CDR3 is TGCAGCGTTGCTCGGGACTCTCACACCGGGGAGCTGTTTTTT. The rearrangement links TRBV29-1 to TRBJ2-2, with D maybe TRBD2 (6 bases). Deletions cut 4 bases from V and 3 bases from J, with 12 bases between. The germline CDR1 and CDR2 sequences are SQVTM and ANQGSEA. The CDR3 runs to 14 residues.

The V call is TRBV7-2, the J call TRBJ2-1; D is unclear. The germline gives CDR1 SGHTA, CDR2 FQGNSA. This CDR3 contains 14 residues. Trimming cost V 1 base and J 6 bases, with 10 bases left between them. CDR3 in DNA: TGTGCCAGCAGCTTAGTACTGGGCAGCAATGAGCAGTTCTTC. Translation: CASSLVLGSNEQFF.

The rearrangement links TRBV5-5 to TRBJ2-3; TRBD2 aligns across 8 bases. Germline V gives CDR1 SGHKS, CDR2 YYEKEE (reference sequence). This CDR3 is 14 amino acids long. J lost 2 bases, V lost 5 bases, and 4 bases had no gene match. CDR3 protein: CASRLAEATDTQYF. The CDR3 DNA sequence: TGTGCCAGCAGACTAGCGGAGGCCACAGATACGCAGTATTTT.

This clonotype was seen only once. The chain uses TRBV14 and TRBJ1-1; D uncertain. The CDR3 loop spans 12 amino acids. Trimming stripped 1 base from V and 7 bases from J, with 7 bases between. Germline CDR1 SGHDN, CDR2 FVKESK. CDR3 DNA: TGTGCCAGCAGCCAAGTGGCAGATGAAGCTTTCTTT. This gives the protein CASSQVADEAFF.

This clonotype has just a few counts. The chain has TRBV6-5 and TRBJ1-2; D might be TRBD1 (6 bases). V gave up 1 base and J gave up 2 bases, with 11 bases separating them. CDR3 length: 15 amino acids. Looked up from germline, CDR1 is MNHEY and CDR2 is SVGAGI. The CDR3 region is CASSYYRDSNYGYTF. CDR3 sequence (DNA): TGTGCCAGCAGTTACTACAGGGACTCCAACTATGGCTACACCTTC.

This chain joins TRBV2 and TRBJ1-5; D uncertain. Germline CDR1 SNHLY, CDR2 FYNNEI. The CDR3 has 13 residues. Trimming stripped 7 bases from V and 3 bases from J, with 10 bases between. The CDR3 loop is CASTDGTNQPQHF. CDR3 coding DNA: TGTGCCAGCACTGACGGCACCAATCAGCCCCAGCATTTT.

This clonotype was seen more than once but under ten times. The chain is built from TRBV5-1 and TRBJ2-7; D gene unclear. V was cut by 1 base and J by 5 bases, with 7 bases left in between. Germline CDR1 and CDR2: SGHRS and YFSETQ. This CDR3 spans 12 amino acids. CDR3 region: CASSLYQNEQYF. CDR3 coding DNA: TGCGCCAGCAGCTTGTACCAGAACGAGCAGTACTTC.

This clonotype was recorded at least ten times. The rearrangement uses TRBV5-1 and TRBJ2-1; 10 bases agree with TRBD2. The germline gives CDR1 SGHRS, CDR2 YFSETQ. CDR3 length: 15 residues. V trimming: 6 bases; J trimming: 7 bases; junction bases outside the gene matches: 10. The CDR3 reads CASTPLAGVENEQFF. CDR3 in DNA: TGCGCCAGCACCCCGCTAGCGGGGGTAGAAAATGAGCAGTTCTTC.

The rearrangement joins TRBV7-9 to TRBJ2-5; 10 nucleotides match TRBD1. CDR1 SEHNR and CDR2 FQNEAQ come from the germline V gene (reference sequence). Trimming removed 2 bases from V and 4 bases from J; junction bases left unmatched: 10. The CDR3 covers 17 residues. CDR3 in DNA: TGTGCCAGCAGCTTATTCGGGACAGGGGTCTCGAGAGAGACCCAGTACTTC. Translating it yields CASSLFGTGVSRETQYF.